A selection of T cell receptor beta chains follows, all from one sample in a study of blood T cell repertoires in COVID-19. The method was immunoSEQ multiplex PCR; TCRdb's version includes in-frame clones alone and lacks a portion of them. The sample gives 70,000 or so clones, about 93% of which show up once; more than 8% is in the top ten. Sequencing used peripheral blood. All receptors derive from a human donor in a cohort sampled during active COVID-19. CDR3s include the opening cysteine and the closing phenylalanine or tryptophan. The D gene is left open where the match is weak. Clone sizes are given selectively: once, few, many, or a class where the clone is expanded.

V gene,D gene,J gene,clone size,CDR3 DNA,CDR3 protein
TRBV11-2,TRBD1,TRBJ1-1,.,TGTGCCAGCAGTTGGACAGGGGGCGAGATCACTGAAGCTTTCTTT,CASSWTGGEITEAFF
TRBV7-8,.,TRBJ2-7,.,TGTGCCAGCAGCTTCAACAGGGTCTCTGACGAGCAGTACTTC,CASSFNRVSDEQYF
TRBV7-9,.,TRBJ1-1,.,TGTGCCAGCCTAGGGAGACCTAACACTGAAACTTTCTTT,CASLGRPNTETFF
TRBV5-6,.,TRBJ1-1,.,TGTGCCAGCAGCTTGGCCAATTTAATAGGGGTGACTGAAGCTTTCTTT,CASSLANLIGVTEAFF
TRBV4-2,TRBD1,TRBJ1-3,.,TGTGCCAGCAGTTCCCTGGGACAGCGAACTGGAAACACCATATATTTT,CASSSLGQRTGNTIYF
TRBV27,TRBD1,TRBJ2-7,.,TGTGCCAGCAGTTTATGGGGGACAGAGCGCTTCTACGAGCAGTACTTC,CASSLWGTERFYEQYF
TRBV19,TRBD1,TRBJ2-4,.,TGTGCCTCCAGGGGGTACGACATTCAGTACTTC,CASRGYDIQYF
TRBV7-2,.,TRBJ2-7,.,TGTGCCAGCAGCTTATTTGCGAGGAACAACGAGCAGTACTTC,CASSLFARNNEQYF
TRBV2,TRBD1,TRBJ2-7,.,TGTGCCAGCAGGGGTCCGGGACAGCCTTTTTCCTACGAGCAGTACTTC,CASRGPGQPFSYEQYF
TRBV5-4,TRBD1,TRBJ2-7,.,TGTGCCAGCAGCGACAGGGGACGGGGAACCTACGAGCAGTACTTC,CASSDRGRGTYEQYF
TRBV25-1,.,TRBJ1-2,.,TGTGCCAGCAGTGGCGACGGGGGTAACTATGGCTACACCTTC,CASSGDGGNYGYTF
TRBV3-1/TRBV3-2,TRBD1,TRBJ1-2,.,TGTGCCAGCAGCCAAGATTCGGGACAGGCAAAAACCACCTTC,CASSQDSGQAKTTF
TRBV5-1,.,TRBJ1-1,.,TGCGCCAGCAGCTTGAACACAGGGTGGGAAGCTTTCTTT,CASSLNTGWEAFF
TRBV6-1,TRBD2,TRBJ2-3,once,TGTGCCAGCAGTGCAAGGCGGGGGGGCCATCCAGATACGCAGTATTTT,CASSARRGGHPDTQYF
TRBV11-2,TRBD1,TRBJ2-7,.,TGTGCCAGCAGCTTCGGGACAGGGGATTACGAGCAGTACTTC,CASSFGTGDYEQYF
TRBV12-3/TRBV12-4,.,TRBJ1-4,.,TGTGCCAGCCCGTACGGAAAACTGTTTTTT,CASPYGKLFF
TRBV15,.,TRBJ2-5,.,TGTGCCACCAGCAGAGATCGCCAAGAGACCCAGTACTTC,CATSRDRQETQYF
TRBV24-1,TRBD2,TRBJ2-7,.,TGTGCCACCAGTGATGTGAAGCGGGGGACGATCTCCTACGAGCAGTACTTC,CATSDVKRGTISYEQYF
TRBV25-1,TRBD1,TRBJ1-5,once,TGTGCCAGCAGTGGAATCACAGGGGACTTGAGTCAGCCCCAGCATTTT,CASSGITGDLSQPQHF
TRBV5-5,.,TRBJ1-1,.,TGTGCCAGCAGCTTCTCCGGTCCCCCGGGGAACACTGAAGCTTTCTTT,CASSFSGPPGNTEAFF
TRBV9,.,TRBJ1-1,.,TGTGCCAGCAGCGTCAGGGGAGCGAACACTGAAGCTTTCTTT,CASSVRGANTEAFF
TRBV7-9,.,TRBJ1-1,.,TGTGCCAGCAGCTTAGTTGCAGCAAGACAGATGAACACTGAAGCTTTCTTT,CASSLVAARQMNTEAFF
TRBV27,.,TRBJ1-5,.,TGTGCCAGCAGTTTGCGGGGTGGAGTGAATCAGCCCCAGCATTTT,CASSLRGGVNQPQHF
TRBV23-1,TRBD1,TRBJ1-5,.,TGCGCCAGCAGGGAGAAAGAACAGGGGATACTATATAGCAATCAGCCCCAGCATTTT,CASREKEQGILYSNQPQHF
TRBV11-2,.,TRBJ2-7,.,TGTGCCAGCAGCTTACAGCGCGGAAACGTCGAGCAGTACTTC,CASSLQRGNVEQYF
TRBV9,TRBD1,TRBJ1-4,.,TGTGCCAGCAGCATCAGGGGGGAAAAACTGTTTTTT,CASSIRGEKLFF
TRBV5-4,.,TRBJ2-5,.,TGTGCCAGCAGCTTCCGGGACTCCGAGACCCAGTACTTC,CASSFRDSETQYF
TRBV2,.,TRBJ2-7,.,TGTGCCAGCAGTGATTTACAGGTCGGTTACGAGCAGTACTTC,CASSDLQVGYEQYF
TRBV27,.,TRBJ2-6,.,TGTGCCAGCAGCTTCTCTGGGGCCAACGTCCTGACTTTC,CASSFSGANVLTF
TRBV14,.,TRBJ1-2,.,TGTGCCAGCAGCCAAGAAAGGGGTACCTATGGCTACACCTTC,CASSQERGTYGYTF
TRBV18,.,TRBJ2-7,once,TGTGCCAGCTCACCATGGGGCGAGAGCTCCTACGAGCAGTACTTC,CASSPWGESSYEQYF
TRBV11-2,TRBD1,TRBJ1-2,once,TGTGCCAGCAGCTCACTACAGGGGAGAAATGGCTACACCTTC,CASSSLQGRNGYTF
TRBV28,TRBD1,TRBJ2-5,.,TGTGCCAGCAGCCTGGACAGGGTTGGTCAAGAGACCCAGTACTTC,CASSLDRVGQETQYF
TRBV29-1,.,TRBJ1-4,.,TGCAGCGTTGGACTTAATGAAAAACTGTTTTTT,CSVGLNEKLFF
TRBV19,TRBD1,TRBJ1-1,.,TGTGCCAGTAGCTACGACAGGGAAAACACTGAAGCTTTCTTT,CASSYDRENTEAFF
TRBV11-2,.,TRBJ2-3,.,TGTGCCAGCAGTCGTAAACCGTTTATACAGCGGCGGGGAGCAGATACGCAGTATTTT,CASSRKPFIQRRGADTQYF
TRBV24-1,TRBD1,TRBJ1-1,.,TGTGCCACCAGTGACCCGGGACAGCCTGAAGCTTTCTTT,CATSDPGQPEAFF
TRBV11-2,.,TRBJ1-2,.,TGTGCCAGCAGCTTAGAGAGCGGTGGGCTCTACACCAGCTACACCTTC,CASSLESGGLYTSYTF
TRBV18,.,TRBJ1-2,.,TGTGCCAGCTCACCAACAGGGCGCTACTATGGCTACACCTTC,CASSPTGRYYGYTF
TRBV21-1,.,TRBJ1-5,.,TGTGCCAGCAGCACTGTGAGGATCCCACCCTATACCCCCACTAAATATAGCAATCAGCCCCAGCATTTT,CASSTVRIPPYTPTKYSNQPQHF
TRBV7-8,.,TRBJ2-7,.,TGTGCCAGCAGCTCCCCTCCACAGGAACTCTCCTACGAGCAGTACTTC,CASSSPPQELSYEQYF
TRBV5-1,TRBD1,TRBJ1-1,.,TGCGCCAGCAGCTCCGGGCTGAGGGACAGGACGAACACTGAAGCTTTCTTT,CASSSGLRDRTNTEAFF
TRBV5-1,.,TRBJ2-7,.,TGCGCCAGCAGCTCACGGACGGGGGGACAGGACTACGAGCAGTACTTC,CASSSRTGGQDYEQYF
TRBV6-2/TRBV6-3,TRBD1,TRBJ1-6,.,TGTGCCAGCAGCCCCGGGACAGGGGCTCGTTCACCCCTCCACTTT,CASSPGTGARSPLHF
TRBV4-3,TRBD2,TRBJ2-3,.,TGCGCCAGCAGCCCTCGGCTAGCGGGGGGGCCCTCTCCGACAGATACGCAGTATTTT,CASSPRLAGGPSPTDTQYF
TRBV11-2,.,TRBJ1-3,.,TGTGCCAGCAGCTTATTTTCAGGCTGGAACTCTGGAAACACCATATATTTT,CASSLFSGWNSGNTIYF
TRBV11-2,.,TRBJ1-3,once,TGTGCCAGCAGCTTAGGACAGTCCTTCTCTGGAAACACCATATATTTT,CASSLGQSFSGNTIYF
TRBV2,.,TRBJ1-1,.,TGTGCCAGCAGTGTAGCTCAGGGAAGCACTGAAGCTTTCTTT,CASSVAQGSTEAFF
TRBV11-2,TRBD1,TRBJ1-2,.,TGTGCCAGCAGCGTGAGGGGGCATGGCTACACCTTC,CASSVRGHGYTF
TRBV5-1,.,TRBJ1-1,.,TGCGCCAGCAGCTACCAAGGGAGGAAGGGACCCCTTGAAGCTTTCTTT,CASSYQGRKGPLEAFF
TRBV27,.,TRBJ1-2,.,TGTGCCAGCAGTTTAATTACAGGGTGGGGCTACACCTTC,CASSLITGWGYTF
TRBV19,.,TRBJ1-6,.,TGTGCCAGTAGTTCCCGGGGGAACTCCTATAATTCACCCCTCCACTTT,CASSSRGNSYNSPLHF
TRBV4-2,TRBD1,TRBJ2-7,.,TGTGCCAGCAGCCAAGCAGGGACAGGGCCCTACGAGCAGTACTTC,CASSQAGTGPYEQYF